This T cell receptor (beta chain) was identified in a study of long-term antiretroviral therapy in people with HIV. Version v3.0 of the immunoSEQ assay was performed at survey level. Using immunoSEQ multiplex PCR, the repertoire was profiled, and TCRdb retains in-frame clones only, with some absent. The sample has more than 10,000 clones; about 85% are singletons. CDR3 length: 13 residues. Trimming cost V 5 bases and J 5 bases, with 13 bases left between them. Germline-derived CDR1 and CDR2 are SGHRS and YFSETQ. The starting material was unsorted PBMCs, obtained 2.1 years after starting antiretroviral therapy. The chain employs TRBV5-1 and TRBJ1-1; maybe TRBD1 (6 bases). This TCR was sampled from a woman aged 35 to 49 with HIV. The CDR3 DNA reads as TGCGCCAGCAGAGTACAGGGAGTAACTGAAGCTTTCTTT. Translation gives CASRVQGVTEAFF.